The source of this T cell receptor beta chain is a study of T cells after yellow fever vaccination. General study points: Weaker overall, the secondary response nonetheless peaked faster (day 5 versus 15).

In making TCR cDNA, 5'RACE template switching added a universal primer site and UMIs to it. TCRdb redid the calling of the 5' RACE reads with MiXCR, one entry per CDR3 protein. This table holds hundreds of thousands of distinct CDR3 sequences, more than 9% found once. With regard to this clonotype: What it binds is unknown.

The CDR3 is made up of 16 amino acids. V gave up 3 bases and J gave up 4 bases; unmatched junction bases: 10. The material was PBMCs, obtained on the day of the yellow fever booster vaccination. V and J are TRBV12-3 or TRBV12-4 and TRBJ2-5, with 8 bases aligning to TRBD2. The receptor was isolated from a man aged 25-45 years who received the YFV17D yellow fever vaccine. In DNA, the CDR3 is TGTGCCAGCAGTTTTGGAACTAGCGGAGTGCGAGAGACCCAGTACTTC. This translates into CASSFGTSGVRETQYF.